Listed here are 17 T cell receptor beta chains from one sample, sequenced in a study of blood T cell repertoires in COVID-19. TCRdb keeps only in-frame clones here, not all; method: immunoSEQ multiplex PCR. The repertoire holds approximately 66,000 clones, with about 82% as singletons. The specimen sequenced was peripheral blood. These TCRs come from a man in his fifties or sixties with active COVID-19.

The chain combines TRBV5-4 with TRBJ2-3; TRBD2 aligns across 10 bases. Germline values: CDR1 SGHNT, CDR2 YYREEE (reference sequence). The CDR3 contains 16 residues. V lost 4 bases to trimming and J lost 1 base; unmatched junction nucleotides: 6. CDR3: CASSLSGRIGTDTQYF. CDR3 DNA sequence: TGTGCCAGCAGCCTTAGCGGGAGGATCGGCACAGATACGCAGTATTTT.

This chain uses TRBV9 with TRBJ2-2, with TRBD1 identical over 8 bases. V shed 0 bases and J 5 bases; nucleotides not matched to a gene: 6. This CDR3 has 16 amino acids. Germline lookup yields CDR1 SGDLS and CDR2 YYNGEE. For the CDR3, the DNA is TGTGCCAGCAGCGTAGAGCAGGGGGCAATAACCGGGGAGCTGTTTTTT. This translates into CASSVEQGAITGELFF.

This chain joins TRBV6-6 and TRBJ2-3; no reliable D call. The CDR3 sequence is 12 residues long. Germline CDR1 reads MNHNY; CDR2 reads SVGAGI (reference sequence). V was clipped by 6 bases and J by 0 bases, with 4 bases between them. CDR3 protein: CASSPSTDTQYF. As DNA, the CDR3 is TGTGCCAGCAGCCCTAGCACAGATACGCAGTATTTT.

The CDR3 loop reads CASSDQGAAYNEQFF. The CDR3 DNA reads TGTGCCAGCAGTGATCAGGGGGCGGCTTACAATGAGCAGTTCTTC. V and J are TRBV6-1 and TRBJ2-1; TRBD1 agrees at 8 bases. Germline V gene data show CDR1 as MNHNS and CDR2 as SASEGT. The CDR3 is made up of 15 amino acids. With V trimmed by 3 bases and J by 4 bases, 5 bases remained unmatched.

This clone occurred once. This chain connects TRBV6-6 to TRBJ2-3; D is perhaps TRBD1 (6 bases). V was trimmed by 6 bases and J by 0 bases, leaving 13 bases between them. The CDR3 length is 15 residues. Germline V gene data show CDR1 as MNHNY and CDR2 as SVGAGI (reference sequence). CDR3 loop: CASRRTATSTDTQYF. Written as DNA, the CDR3 is TGTGCCAGCAGACGGACAGCAACTAGCACAGATACGCAGTATTTT.

This chain connects TRBV9 to TRBJ1-3; D uncertain. The CDR3 length is 13 residues. Germline V gene data show CDR1 as SGDLS and CDR2 as YYNGEE. The V gene lost 4 bases and the J gene lost 7 bases, with 12 bases spanning the gap. The CDR3 DNA reads TGTGCCAGCAGCATCGGGGTGCGTAACACCATATATTTT. Translated, it gives CASSIGVRNTIYF.

In DNA form, the CDR3 reads TGTGCCAGCAGTACCCTAGGGGTAGGAACAGATACGCAGTATTTT. Translated: CASSTLGVGTDTQYF. The rearrangement links TRBV5-5 to TRBJ2-3, with D perhaps TRBD1 (5 bases). V dropped 5 bases and J dropped 3 bases, with 16 bases sitting between them. Looked up from germline, CDR1 is SGHKS and CDR2 is YYEKEE (reference sequence). This CDR3 spans 15 amino acids.

V and J are TRBV5-1 and TRBJ2-2; D unresolved. This CDR3 spans 14 amino acids. Germline V gene lookup returns CDR1 SGHRS and CDR2 YFSETQ. Trimming pared 5 bases from V and 1 base from J, leaving 9 bases between. The CDR3 DNA sequence: TGCGCCAGCAGGCCGAGCGAGAACACCGGGGAGCTGTTTTTT. This encodes CASRPSENTGELFF.

CDR3 nucleotides: TGTGCCAGCAGTTACTCGGGGAGGGGTAGAACTGAAGCTTTCTTT. The encoded protein is CASSYSGRGRTEAFF. J is TRBJ1-1 and V is TRBV6-6, with D perhaps TRBD1 (5 bases). The CDR3 contains 15 residues. Per germline, CDR1 MNHNY and CDR2 SVGAGI (reference sequence). V lost 0 bases to trimming and J lost 5 bases, with 13 bases between them.

In DNA form, the CDR3 reads TGCGCCAGCGGAACCGGGACTAGCGGGCTGGAGACCCAGTACTTC. It codes for CASGTGTSGLETQYF. The chain recombines TRBV5-1 with TRBJ2-5; 12 nucleotides match TRBD2. The J segment lost 5 bases and the V segment lost 7 bases, leaving 9 bases of the junction unmatched. Germline V lookup: CDR1 SGHRS, CDR2 YFSETQ. The CDR3 spans 15 residues.

This chain uses TRBV3-1 (or the pseudogene TRBV3-2) with TRBJ1-5; D is possibly TRBD1 (6 bases). The CDR3 is made up of 14 amino acids. Per the germline V gene, CDR1 is LGHDT and CDR2 is YNNKEL (reference sequence). The germline V and J ends were trimmed by 4 bases and 0 bases, with 7 bases remaining between them. For the CDR3, the DNA is TGTGCCAGCAGCCTAGGGGGTAGCAATCAGCCCCAGCATTTT. Protein: CASSLGGSNQPQHF.

This clone was observed a single time. J is TRBJ1-5 and V is TRBV9; 9 positions agree with TRBD1. Looked up from germline, CDR1 is SGDLS and CDR2 is YYNGEE. This CDR3 is 16 amino acids long. J gave up 6 bases and V 2 bases, and 9 bases lay outside the gene matches. The chain's CDR3 is CASSVGVGTGPQPQHF. The CDR3 DNA follows: TGTGCCAGCAGCGTCGGTGTCGGGACAGGGCCTCAGCCCCAGCATTTT.

The gene calls are TRBV30 and TRBJ2-3; a weak D match, TRBD2 (5 bases). This CDR3 has 12 residues. Trimming removed 3 bases from V and 6 bases from J, with 10 bases in between. Germline CDR1 reads GTSNPN; CDR2 reads SVGIG (reference sequence). This chain's CDR3 is CAWRTIADTQYF. CDR3 DNA: TGTGCCTGGAGAACCATAGCGGATACGCAGTATTTT.

The chain couples TRBV5-4 to TRBJ2-5; D not certain. This CDR3 region has 14 residues. V lost 0 bases and J lost 2, with 8 bases in between. CDR1 SGHNT and CDR2 YYREEE come from the germline V gene (reference sequence). In nucleotides, the CDR3 is TGTGCCAGCAGCTTGGGGGCCCAGCAAGAGACCCAGTACTTC. Translation: CASSLGAQQETQYF.

CDR3: CASSVVSGPTYEQYF. CDR3 DNA sequence: TGTGCCAGCAGCGTAGTAAGCGGGCCCACCTACGAGCAGTACTTC. The V call is TRBV9, the J call TRBJ2-7, with D possibly TRBD2 on 6 matching bases. The germline CDR1 and CDR2 sequences are SGDLS and YYNGEE. This CDR3 comprises 15 residues. The V gene lost 0 bases and the J gene lost 2 bases, with 12 bases spanning the gap.

The chain uses TRBV4-2 and TRBJ1-4, with 8 bases aligning to TRBD1. The CDR3 has 16 amino acids. Germline V CDR1 and CDR2: LGHNA, YNFKEQ. Trimming cost V 3 bases and J 8 bases; bases outside gene matches: 11. The CDR3 sequence is CASSQVLDRGVEKLFF. In DNA, the CDR3 is TGTGCCAGCAGCCAGGTCTTAGACAGGGGTGTGGAAAAACTGTTTTTT.

The chain carries TRBV29-1 and TRBJ2-7, with 14 bases matching TRBD2. The trim removed 3 bases at V and 7 bases at J, leaving 5 bases unmatched. The CDR3 sequence is 14 residues long. CDR1 is SQVTM, CDR2 ANQGSEA, per germline. CDR3 bases: TGCAGCGTTGATAGCGGACTAGCGGGGGGAGAGCAGTACTTC. Residues: CSVDSGLAGGEQYF.